This T cell receptor (beta chain) was identified in a study of T-cell reconstitution after alpha-beta-depleted transplantation in children. Between the trimmed V and J ends, which lost 2 bases and 5 bases, there was a span of 6 bases. CDR3 length equals 13 residues. Germline CDR1 KGHSH, CDR2 LQKENI. Construction of the TCRbeta library involved unique molecular identifiers. Via MiXCR, TCRdb re-called the PCR reads, giving one row per CDR3 protein. Of over 400,000 distinct CDR3 sequences detected, roughly an eighth appear once; the ten largest clones hold under 7%. Material: PBMCs from the stem cell graft donor, obtained from the stem cell graft. The chain joins TRBV18 to TRBJ2-2, with D hard to call. The clonotype comes from a human donor who donated a stem cell graft to a child with combined immunodeficiency. The CDR3 nucleotides are TGTGCCAGCTCACCAATTGGAACCGGGGAGCTGTTTTTT. Its protein product is CASSPIGTGELFF. The whole variable domain, filled in from reference TRBV18 and TRBJ2-2, reads NAGVMQNPRHLVRRRGQEARLRCSPMKGHSHVYWYRQLPEEGLKFMVYLQKENIIDESGMPKERFSAEFPKEGPSILRIQQVVRGDSAAYFCASSPIGTGELFFGEGSRLTVL.